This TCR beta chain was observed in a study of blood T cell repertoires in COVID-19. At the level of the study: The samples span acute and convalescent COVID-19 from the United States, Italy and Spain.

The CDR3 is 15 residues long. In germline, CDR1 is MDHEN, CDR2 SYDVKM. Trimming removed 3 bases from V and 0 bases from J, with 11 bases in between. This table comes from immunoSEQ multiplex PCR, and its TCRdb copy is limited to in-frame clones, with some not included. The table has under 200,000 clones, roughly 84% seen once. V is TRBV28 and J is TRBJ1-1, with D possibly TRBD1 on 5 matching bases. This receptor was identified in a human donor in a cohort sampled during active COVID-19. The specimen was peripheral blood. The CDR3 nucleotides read TGTGCCAGCAGTTTCGTTGACAGCCTGAACACTGAAGCTTTCTTT. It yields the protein CASSFVDSLNTEAFF.